This T cell receptor beta chain originates from a study of cytomegalovirus exposure and HLA in healthy donors. Study at large: The Caucasian-associated ancestry cluster contained about 80% of the approximately 400 genotyped donors. Points from the study as a whole: In a later analysis, donors in an Asian-associated ancestry cluster reportedly had fewer N-insertions in productive TCRs than the cohort mean.

Amplification used 60 Vbeta primers and 13 Jbeta primers. Sequencing used immunoSEQ multiplex PCR; TCRdb keeps in-frame clones, though not all of them. This listing includes about 150,000 clones. About this clone: Its matching antigen is unknown.

Germline trimming cut 5 bases from V and 1 base from J; bases unmatched to any gene: 4. CDR3 length equals 14 residues. Germline CDR1 reads LNHDA; CDR2 reads SQIVND (reference sequence). The V gene is TRBV19, the J gene TRBJ1-1, with 7 positions matching TRBD1. The TCR was taken from a woman aged 45 to 65 in good health and CMV-seronegative. The sequencing input was PBMCs. Here the CDR3 DNA reads TGTGCCAGTAGTCCCGGGACAGAGAACACTGAAGCTTTCTTT. Translated, it gives CASSPGTENTEAFF. The complete variable domain, with remaining parts taken from reference TRBV19 and TRBJ1-1, reads DGGITQSPKYLFRKEGQNVTLSCEQNLNHDAMYWYRQDPGQGLRLIYYSQIVNDFQKGDIAEGYSVSREKKESFPLTVTSAQKNPTAFYLCASSPGTENTEAFFGQGTRLTVV.